This T cell receptor (beta chain) was captured in a study of blood T cell repertoires in COVID-19 (dated by TCRdb to about 2020). Study-wide context: The collaborator samples originated in the United States, Italy and Spain and spanned the acute and convalescent phases of COVID-19. The prospective study material was composed of cDNA or gDNA derived from T cells, B-cell-depleted T cells, or PBMCs. The dataset comprised deeply sampled blood TCRbeta repertoires from subjects exposed to, actively infected with, or recovered from COVID-19. The repertoires were released in a freely available public database intended as a resource for research on the immune response to SARS-CoV-2. The samples were drawn from the first 160 participants of the ongoing ImmuneRACE study and from 1,254 subjects provided by 6 global collaborators. Sample metadata almost always included a de-identified subject ID, COVID-19 status, age in years and sex. Where HLA class I and class II types were available, the types were taken from metadata supplied by the sample provider, not from assay-based typing.

A second Seattle source provided samples from volunteer blood donors who had recovered from COVID-19. Each collaborating institution followed its own protocols to collect whole blood in K2EDTA tubes. For TCRbeta analysis, collaborators shipped samples as frozen whole blood, isolated PBMCs, or DNA extracted from either of those sample types. The immunoSEQ Assay, a bias-controlled multiplex PCR, was used to amplify TCRbeta CDR3 regions from genomic DNA. The authors' analysis ran thus. The number of nucleated cells in each sample was estimated from the amplification of reference gene primers within the assay. To quantify the absolute abundance of each unique TCRbeta CDR3 rearrangement, sequence reads were collapsed and filtered. For each sample, productive Simpson clonality was calculated by taking the square root of Simpson's diversity index across productive rearrangements. As stored in TCRdb, this immuneACCESS dataset retains in-frame rearrangements with V and J assigned. A fraction of the clones does not appear; measured against another copy, unresolved V genes explain less than half of the discrepancy, and the remainder lacks a known reason. The V and J calls and clone size come from that table; D and trimming were worked out from the DNA. Present in this sample are 300,000 or so clones, approximately 88% of which were seen just once. The top ten clones comprise more than 6.5% of the sample.

The junction shows trimming of 5 bases on V and 7 bases on J, plus 18 bases between the germline ends. For CDR1 and CDR2, the germline V gene (reference sequence) lists SGHNT and YYREEE. From cysteine to phenylalanine, the CDR3 is 14 amino acids long. Only the CDR3 portion is preserved as DNA: 42 bases, with reading frame beginning at the first base. On the study overall, not on this receptor specifically: The quantity of clinical and demographic metadata differed by source and by participant and was supplied without curation.

Regarding this clone: Its antigen target is currently unknown. It has no much larger one-base neighbor in the sample; base qualities were not kept.

The source material was peripheral blood. The chain couples TRBV5-4 to TRBJ1-2; the D gene is unclear. The sequence was collected from a woman aged 25 to 39 who had recovered from COVID-19. The DNA sequence is as follows: TGTGCCAGCAGTTCCTTTGGCGCCGGAGGTGGCTACACCTTC. It is translated as CASSSFGAGGGYTF. Joined to the reference TRBV5-4 and TRBJ1-2 proteins, this CDR3 gives the full variable domain: ETGVTQSPTHLIKTRGQQVTLRCSSQSGHNTVSWYQQALGQGPQFIFQYYREEENGRGNFPPRFSGLQFPNYSSELNVNALELDDSALYLCASSSFGAGGGYTFGSGTRLTVV.